These 30 T cell receptor beta chains were sequenced from one sample in a study of blood T cell repertoires in COVID-19. The assay was immunoSEQ multiplex PCR, and TCRdb's table has in-frame clones only and misses some. The data show approximately 100,000 clones, about 87% seen once. Sequencing was performed on peripheral blood. The origin of the receptors is a human donor with COVID-19, enrolled during active disease. The donor label of this sample is uncertain.

The chain couples TRBV2 to TRBJ1-2, with 8 bases matching TRBD1. Germline CDR1 SNHLY, CDR2 FYNNEI. The V gene end was trimmed by 6 bases and the J gene end by 5 bases; junction bases not matched to a gene: 5. The CDR3 is made up of 13 amino acids. CDR3 sequence reads: CASRTTGEYGYTF. Written as DNA, the CDR3 is TGTGCCAGCAGGACGACAGGGGAATATGGCTACACCTTC. The full variable domain, completed using reference TRBV2 and TRBJ1-2, is EPEVTQTPSHQVTQMGQEVILRCVPISNHLYFYWYRQILGQKVEFLVSFYNNEISEKSEIFDDQFSVERPDGSNFTLKIRSTKLEDSAMYFCASRTTGEYGYTFGSGTRLTVV.

This clone was seen many times. The chain uses TRBV19 and TRBJ1-6; TRBD1 matches at 9 bases. V shed 5 bases and J 5 bases; nucleotides not matched to a gene: 4. CDR1 LNHDA and CDR2 SQIVND come from the germline V gene (reference sequence). The CDR3 is made up of 15 amino acids. This CDR3 is CASSPGTGNNSPLHF. The CDR3 DNA sequence: TGTGCCAGTAGTCCGGGGACAGGGAATAATTCACCCCTCCACTTT.

V and J are TRBV18 and TRBJ2-7; D is possibly TRBD1 (6 bases). This CDR3 spans 14 amino acids. Trimming pared 3 bases from V and 7 bases from J, leaving 16 bases between. Germline CDR1 reads KGHSH; CDR2 reads LQKENI. The CDR3 sequence is CASSPAGPRGEQYF. The CDR3, as DNA: TGTGCCAGCTCACCCGCGGGCCCGAGGGGGGAGCAGTACTTC.

This chain links TRBV2 with TRBJ2-7; 7 positions agree with TRBD2. Germline lookup yields CDR1 SNHLY and CDR2 FYNNEI. Trimming at V came to 8 bases and at J to 3 bases, leaving 10 bases not matched to a gene. This CDR3 has 14 amino acids. Here the CDR3 reads CASQTSPGGYEQYF. The CDR3 nucleotides read TGTGCCAGCCAGACTAGCCCCGGGGGCTACGAGCAGTACTTC.

V usage is TRBV6-2 or TRBV6-3 and J usage is TRBJ1-5; D not certain. Germline values: CDR1 MNHEY, CDR2 SVGEGT. This CDR3 has 14 residues. The V end was cut by 0 bases, the J end by 4 bases, with 7 bases between. The CDR3 nucleotides are TGTGCCAGCAGTTACTCGGGCAGTAATCAGCCCCAGCATTTT. Its protein product is CASSYSGSNQPQHF.

The rearrangement links TRBV10-2 to TRBJ2-7, with D uncertain. V shed 3 bases and J shed 7 bases, with 13 bases lying between them. The CDR3 is 13 residues long. CDR1 and CDR2 from the germline V gene are WSHSY and SAAADI. CDR3 amino acids: CASSDGRLGEQYF. CDR3 DNA: TGCGCCAGCAGTGATGGCAGACTCGGGGAGCAGTACTTC.

The chain has TRBV23-1 and TRBJ1-5; TRBD1 matches at 9 bases. TRBV23-1 is an ORF, with its function uncertain. The CDR3 consists of 17 residues. V lost 6 bases to trimming and J lost 9 bases; unmatched junction nucleotides: 18. CDR3 sequence: CASSSVGGTGSHRPQHF. The CDR3 nucleotides are TGCGCCAGCAGCTCAGTCGGTGGGACAGGGTCGCACCGGCCCCAGCATTTT.

V is TRBV19 and J is TRBJ2-1, with 10 bases aligning to TRBD1. The CDR3 is 15 amino acids. V lost 5 bases and J lost 5; bases outside the gene matches: 6. Germline values: CDR1 LNHDA, CDR2 SQIVND (reference sequence). In nucleotides, the CDR3 is TGTGCCAGTAGTGAAGAGGGGACAGGGGACAATGAGCAGTTCTTC. Its protein is CASSEEGTGDNEQFF. The full variable domain, its missing parts supplied by reference TRBV19 and TRBJ2-1, is DGGITQSPKYLFRKEGQNVTLSCEQNLNHDAMYWYRQDPGQGLRLIYYSQIVNDFQKGDIAEGYSVSREKKESFPLTVTSAQKNPTAFYLCASSEEGTGDNEQFFGPGTRLTVL.

V is TRBV9 and J is TRBJ1-1; D is perhaps TRBD1 (6 bases). The V gene's germline CDR1 is SGDLS and CDR2 YYNGEE. V was cut by 0 bases and J by 1 base, with 10 bases left in between. This CDR3 has 15 amino acids. CDR3 sequence (DNA): TGTGCCAGCAGCGTAGGAACAGGGTGGAACACTGAAGCTTTCTTT. Its protein product is CASSVGTGWNTEAFF.

The V call is TRBV11-2, the J call TRBJ2-1, with 9 bases matching TRBD1. The CDR3 spans 13 residues. CDR1 is SGHAT and CDR2 is FQNNGV in the germline V gene. With V trimmed by 6 bases and J by 4 bases, 1 base remained unmatched. The chain's CDR3 is CASRGQGYNEQFF. The CDR3 DNA reads TGTGCCAGCAGGGGACAGGGATACAATGAGCAGTTCTTC.

V gene TRBV12-3 or TRBV12-4 combines with J gene TRBJ2-7; no firm D call. The CDR3 totals 13 residues. With 5 bases removed from V and 3 bases from J, the gap between germline ends came to 11 bases. For the CDR3, the DNA is TGTGCCAGCAGTGCGCGCGCATTCTACGAGCAGTACTTC. It encodes CASSARAFYEQYF.

The J gene is TRBJ2-7, the V gene TRBV18; 9 bases map to TRBD1. With 3 bases clipped from V and 1 base from J, the junction kept 4 bases outside the gene matches. This CDR3 region has 15 residues. Germline loops: CDR1 KGHSH, CDR2 LQKENI. Written as DNA, the CDR3 is TGTGCCAGCTCACCTCAGGGACAGGGATCCTACGAGCAGTACTTC. Translated: CASSPQGQGSYEQYF.

The chain employs TRBV3-1 (or the pseudogene TRBV3-2) and TRBJ1-5; 7 bases are a match to TRBD1. This CDR3 spans 20 amino acids. V shed 4 bases and J 1 base; nucleotides not matched to a gene: 19. Per the germline V gene, CDR1 is LGHDT and CDR2 is YNNKEL (reference sequence). The CDR3 DNA is TGTGCCAGCAGCCCTCGTATATCGAGGGCAGGGGGAATGAGCAATCAGCCCCAGCATTTT. It encodes CASSPRISRAGGMSNQPQHF.

This sequence joins TRBV10-3 and TRBJ2-7, with TRBD1 identical over 10 bases. CDR1 and CDR2 (germline): ENHRY, SYGVKD. With V trimmed by 6 bases and J by 1 base, 6 bases remained unmatched. CDR3 length equals 15 residues. The CDR3 protein is CAIRAPGQGSYEQYF. The CDR3 DNA is TGTGCCATCAGAGCCCCGGGACAGGGGTCCTACGAGCAGTACTTC.

The chain combines TRBV29-1 with TRBJ2-3, with D possibly matching TRBD1 (6 bases). V was clipped by 4 bases and J by 4 bases, with 12 bases between them. From germline, CDR1 is SQVTM and CDR2 ANQGSEA. This CDR3 comprises 13 residues. The CDR3 is CSVGPRGADTQYF. The CDR3 region has the DNA TGCAGCGTTGGACCCAGGGGAGCAGATACGCAGTATTTT.

This chain links TRBV3-1 (or the pseudogene TRBV3-2) with TRBJ2-7; weak D call: TRBD2 (5 bases). This CDR3 region has 15 residues. Trimming took off 4 bases at V and 5 bases at J, with 18 bases between the two ends. Germline CDR1 reads LGHDT; CDR2 reads YNNKEL (reference sequence). The CDR3 DNA is TGTGCCAGCAGCCCCCGATCCCTCCCCGGGAACGAGCAGTACTTC. Its protein is CASSPRSLPGNEQYF.

The chain joins TRBV5-7 to TRBJ1-4; D ambiguous. TRBV5-7 is an open reading frame whose function is uncertain. The V end lost 0 bases, the J end lost 9 bases, and 15 bases lay between the germline ends. This CDR3 has 15 residues. The DNA of the CDR3 is TGTGCCAGCAGCTTGGGTGACATAGGCGTGAAAAAACTGTTTTTT. Translated: CASSLGDIGVKKLFF.

V is TRBV11-3 and J is TRBJ1-6; D remains unclear. The CDR3 sequence is 17 residues long. The V and J ends lost 0 bases and 8 bases respectively, with 17 bases between them. The germline gives CDR1 SGHNT, CDR2 YENEEA. CDR3 sequence (DNA): TGTGCCAGCAGCTTAGATCAGGCGTCAGGCCTTGATTCACCCCTCCACTTT. This sequence encodes CASSLDQASGLDSPLHF.

The chain carries TRBV13 and TRBJ2-2; D ambiguous. This CDR3 is 15 amino acids long. V dropped 0 bases and J dropped 13 bases, with 18 bases sitting between them. Germline V gene lookup returns CDR1 PRHDT and CDR2 FYEKMQ (reference sequence). CDR3 protein: CASSLGGRQADRLFF. The CDR3 DNA follows: TGTGCCAGCAGCTTAGGAGGTCGGCAGGCCGATAGGCTGTTTTTT. Combining the CDR3 with reference TRBV13 and TRBJ2-2 gives the whole variable domain AAGVIQSPRHLIKEKRETATLKCYPIPRHDTVYWYQQGPGQDPQFLISFYEKMQSDKGSIPDRFSAQQFSDYHSELNMSSLELGDSALYFCASSLGGRQADRLFFGEGSRLTVL.

The chain joins TRBV24-1 to TRBJ1-2; the D is unclear. V lost 5 bases and J 0 bases, leaving 9 bases between the germline ends. Germline CDR1 KGHDR, CDR2 SFDVKD. This CDR3 spans 14 amino acids. CDR3 amino acids: CATSGPPTNYGYTF. As DNA, the CDR3 is TGTGCCACCAGTGGTCCACCTACTAACTATGGCTACACCTTC.

The J gene is TRBJ1-6, the V gene TRBV2; D is possibly TRBD1 (6 bases). The germline CDR1 and CDR2 sequences are SNHLY and FYNNEI. This CDR3 region has 15 residues. Trimming took 4 bases from V and 8 from J, leaving 15 bases between them. Written as DNA, the CDR3 is TGTGCCAGCAGTGTTCAGGGGTGGTGGGATTCACCCCTCCACTTT. Translation: CASSVQGWWDSPLHF.

The V and J genes are TRBV9 and TRBJ1-2, with a tentative D call TRBD1 (6 bases). Trimming took off 4 bases at V and 8 bases at J, with 15 bases between the two ends. The CDR3 runs 13 residues. Germline CDR1 is SGDLS and CDR2 is YYNGEE. In nucleotides, the CDR3 is TGTGCCAGCAGCATGAGGGGGTCGTCGGGCTACACCTTC. This encodes CASSMRGSSGYTF.

V and J are TRBV7-9 and TRBJ2-1, with D uncertain. V was pared by 3 bases and J by 5 bases, with 11 bases between. The CDR3 extends over 14 amino acids. In germline, CDR1 is SEHNR, CDR2 FQNEAQ (reference sequence). In DNA, the CDR3 is TGTGCCAGCAGCTTCGGGTTAAGCGACAATGAGCAGTTCTTC. Translating gives CASSFGLSDNEQFF. Full variable domain (missing parts from reference TRBV7-9 and TRBJ2-1): DTGVSQNPRHKITKRGQNVTFRCDPISEHNRLYWYRQTLGQGPEFLTYFQNEAQLEKSRLLSDRFSAERPKGSFSTLEIQRTEQGDSAMYLCASSFGLSDNEQFFGPGTRLTVL.

The chain carries TRBV2 and TRBJ1-5, with 8 bases matching TRBD1. V lost 6 bases, J lost 2 bases, and 9 bases stayed unmatched. The CDR3 contains 16 residues. The V gene's germline CDR1 is SNHLY and CDR2 FYNNEI. The CDR3 sequence: CASRDRVLPGNQPQHF. The CDR3, as DNA: TGTGCCAGCAGGGACAGGGTCCTTCCTGGCAATCAGCCCCAGCATTTT.

V and J are TRBV6-5 and TRBJ1-6; TRBD1 matches at 7 bases. V shed 6 bases and J 10 bases; nucleotides not matched to a gene: 12. The CDR3 spans 15 residues. Germline values: CDR1 MNHEY, CDR2 SVGAGI. Here the CDR3 reads CASRPEQGPLSPLHF. The CDR3 nucleotides are TGTGCCAGCAGACCAGAACAGGGGCCCCTATCACCCCTCCACTTT.

The chain couples TRBV6-1 to TRBJ1-2; 7 bases are shared with TRBD1. Per the germline V gene, CDR1 is MNHNS and CDR2 is SASEGT. The CDR3 consists of 15 residues. V lost 2 bases to trimming and J lost 8 bases; unmatched junction nucleotides: 11. CDR3 sequence: CASSERLTGSRGYTF. The CDR3 DNA reads as TGTGCCAGCAGTGAACGGTTGACAGGGAGCAGGGGCTACACCTTC.

This rearrangement joins TRBV2 to TRBJ1-5, with D perhaps TRBD1 (5 bases). CDR3 size: 12 residues. Germline assignment: CDR1 SNHLY and CDR2 FYNNEI. Trimming pared 2 bases from V and 6 bases from J, leaving 5 bases between. DNA of the CDR3: TGTGCCAGCAGTGAAAGGGGTCAGCCCCAGCATTTT. The encoded protein is CASSERGQPQHF.

DNA for the CDR3: TGTGCCAGCAGCTTCCGGGACAGGCCGAACACCGGGGAGCTGTTTTTT. This gives the protein CASSFRDRPNTGELFF. The chain uses TRBV9 and TRBJ2-2, with 8 bases fitting TRBD1. The CDR3 loop spans 16 amino acids. The V gene's germline CDR1 is SGDLS and CDR2 YYNGEE. The V segment lost 4 bases and the J segment 0 bases; nucleotides outside the gene matches: 5.

This clone was observed a single time. The chain joins TRBV24-1 to TRBJ1-2, with D unresolved. The V end lost 4 bases, the J end lost 8 bases, and 13 bases lay between the germline ends. From germline, CDR1 is KGHDR and CDR2 SFDVKD. The CDR3 is made up of 13 amino acids. The CDR3 region is CATSEGLGWGYTF. The CDR3 bases are TGTGCCACCAGTGAGGGTCTAGGTTGGGGCTACACCTTC.

In its sample, this clone was seen once. This chain connects TRBV11-3 to TRBJ2-7, with D possibly being TRBD1 (6 bases). The CDR3 runs 15 residues. Germline values: CDR1 SGHNT, CDR2 YENEEA. The V end lost 4 bases, the J end lost 5 bases, and 18 bases lay between the germline ends. CDR3 in amino acids: CASSSRGHRVNEQYF. As DNA, the CDR3 is TGTGCCAGCAGCTCTAGAGGTCACAGGGTAAACGAGCAGTACTTC.